The clone carrying this T cell receptor (beta chain) appeared a few times. CDR1 is KGHSH and CDR2 is LQKENI in the germline V gene. The CDR3 has 18 amino acids. V was shortened by 1 base and J by 0 bases, with 13 bases between the two germline ends. The assay was immunoSEQ multiplex PCR, and TCRdb's table has in-frame clones only and misses some. The table lists approximately 160,000 clones, around 85% of them singletons. The sample belongs to a study of blood T cell repertoires in COVID-19. This clonotype originated in a man in his fifties or sixties with active or convalescent COVID-19. Sequencing used peripheral blood. The chain employs TRBV18 and TRBJ2-6; D gene unclear. The CDR3 sequence: CASSPRSAASSGANVLTF. For the CDR3, the DNA is TGTGCCAGCTCACCACGATCCGCCGCGAGCTCTGGGGCCAACGTCCTGACTTTC.